This TCR beta chain was captured in a study of blood T cell repertoires in COVID-19. About the study: Collection of acute and convalescent COVID-19 samples took place in the United States, Italy and Spain. T cells, B-cell-depleted T cells, or PBMCs provided the cDNA or gDNA that served as material.

Participants reported their clinical history, and cohort assignment relied on those reports. Germline V gives CDR1 WSHSY, CDR2 SAAADI. The CDR3 totals 16 residues. After removal of 0 bases from V and 2 bases from J, the junction contained 4 bases not matched to a gene. Only in-frame clones appear in the TCRdb table, and some are missing; sequencing was by immunoSEQ multiplex PCR. The repertoire holds about 300,000 clones, around 86% seen once, with approximately 4.1% in the top ten. The source material was PBMCs or T cells enriched from blood (not recorded which). The chain carries TRBV10-2 and TRBJ2-5, with 9 bases fitting TRBD1. The receptor comes from a man aged 30-40 years who had recovered from COVID-19. This CDR3 is CASSESLQGAQETQYF. CDR3 DNA: TGCGCCAGCAGTGAGTCCTTACAGGGGGCGCAAGAGACCCAGTACTTC.